This T cell receptor (beta chain) was sequenced for a study of blood T cell repertoires in COVID-19. Profiling relied on immunoSEQ multiplex PCR, and the TCRdb table lists in-frame clones only, not all of them. The sample yields 70,000 to 100,000 clones, about 83% seen once. Germline lookup yields CDR1 MNHEY and CDR2 SVGEGT. The CDR3 has 12 residues. The V end lost 2 bases, the J end lost 7 bases, and 8 bases lay between the germline ends. Sequencing was carried out using peripheral blood. The chain uses TRBV6-2 or TRBV6-3 and TRBJ1-2, with TRBD1 as a possible D gene (5 bases). This receptor was identified in a woman in her fifties or sixties with COVID-19, enrolled during active disease. CDR3 residues: CASSYPDTGYTF. Here the CDR3 DNA reads TGTGCCAGCAGTTACCCGGACACTGGCTACACCTTC.